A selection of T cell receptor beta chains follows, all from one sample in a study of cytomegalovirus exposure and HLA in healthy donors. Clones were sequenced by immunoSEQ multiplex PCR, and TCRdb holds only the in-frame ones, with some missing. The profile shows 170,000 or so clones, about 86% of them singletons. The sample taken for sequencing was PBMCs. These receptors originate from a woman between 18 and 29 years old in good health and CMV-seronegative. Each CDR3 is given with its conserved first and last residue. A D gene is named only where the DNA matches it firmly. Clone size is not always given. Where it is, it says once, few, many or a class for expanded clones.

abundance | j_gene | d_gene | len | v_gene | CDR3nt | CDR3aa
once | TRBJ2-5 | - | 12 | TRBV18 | TGTGCCAGCTCACCACTTAAAGAGACCCAGTACTTC | CASSPLKETQYF
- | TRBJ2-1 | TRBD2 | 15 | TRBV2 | TGTGCCAGCAGGGCCCGGACTAGCGAGGGCGATGAGCAGTTCTTC | CASRARTSEGDEQFF
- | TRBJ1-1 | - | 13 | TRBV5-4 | TGTGCCAGCAGAATTATGTTCGGGGGTGAAGCTTTCTTT | CASRIMFGGEAFF
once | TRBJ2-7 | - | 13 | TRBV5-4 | TGTGCCAGCAGCTTGTTCGGCGGGAACGAGCAGTACTTC | CASSLFGGNEQYF
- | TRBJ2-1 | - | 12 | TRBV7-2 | TGTGCCAGCAGCGCAGGGCGGAAGGAGCAGTTCTTC | CASSAGRKEQFF
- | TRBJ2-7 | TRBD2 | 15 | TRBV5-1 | TGCGCCAGCAGCCTCGGACTAGCGGGAGGGGGGGAGCAGTACTTC | CASSLGLAGGGEQYF
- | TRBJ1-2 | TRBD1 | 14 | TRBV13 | TGTGCCAGCAGCCCGCCGGACAGGGTCCATGGCTACACCTTC | CASSPPDRVHGYTF
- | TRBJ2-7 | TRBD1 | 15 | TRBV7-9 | TGTGCCAGCAGTCAGGCGGCAGGGGGTTCCTACGAGCAGTACTTC | CASSQAAGGSYEQYF
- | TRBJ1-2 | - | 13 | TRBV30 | TGTGCCTGGAGTGTAAGCAGGCTCTATGGCTACACCTTC | CAWSVSRLYGYTF
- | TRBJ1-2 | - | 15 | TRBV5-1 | TGCGCCAGCAGCTTGCGGTGGACCGACTATTATGGCTACACCTTC | CASSLRWTDYYGYTF
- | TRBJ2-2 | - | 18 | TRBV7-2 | TGTGCCAGCAGCTTTGGAGGCACTTTATACGCGAACACCGGGGAGCTGTTTTTT | CASSFGGTLYANTGELFF
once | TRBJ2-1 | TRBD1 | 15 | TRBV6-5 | TGTGCCAGCAGTGTTGACAGGGTGTCATACAATGAGCAGTTCTTC | CASSVDRVSYNEQFF
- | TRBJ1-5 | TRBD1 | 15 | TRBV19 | TGTGCCAGTAGTATTCGACAGGGTTCGGAACAGCCCCAGCATTTT | CASSIRQGSEQPQHF
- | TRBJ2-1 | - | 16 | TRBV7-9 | TGTGCCAGCAGCCCATCGGTCTCCGCCCCCTACAATGAGCAGTTCTTC | CASSPSVSAPYNEQFF
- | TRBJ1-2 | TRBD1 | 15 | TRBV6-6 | TGTGCCAGCAGCCGGGAGGACAGGGGCGCCTATGGCTACACCTTC | CASSREDRGAYGYTF
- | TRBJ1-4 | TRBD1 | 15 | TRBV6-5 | TGTGCCAGCAGACAAGGGGGCATTACTAATGAAAAACTGTTTTTT | CASRQGGITNEKLFF
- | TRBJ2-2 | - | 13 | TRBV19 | TGTGCCAGTAGTATTTGGGGCGTCGGGGAGCTGTTTTTT | CASSIWGVGELFF
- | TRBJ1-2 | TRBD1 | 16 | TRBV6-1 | TGTGCCAGCAGTGAATCTCGGACAGGGCGTCTCTATGGCTACACCTTC | CASSESRTGRLYGYTF
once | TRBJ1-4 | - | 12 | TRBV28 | TGTGCCGCAGGGAAAGGGGATGAAAAACTGTTTTTT | CAAGKGDEKLFF
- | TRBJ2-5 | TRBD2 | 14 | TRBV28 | TGTGCCAGCAGTTTAGCTAGCGGGAGAGAGACCCAGTACTTC | CASSLASGRETQYF
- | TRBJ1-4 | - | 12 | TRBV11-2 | TGTGCCAGCAGCCCTGGGAGTGAAAAACTGTTTTTT | CASSPGSEKLFF
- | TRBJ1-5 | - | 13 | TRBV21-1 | TGTGCCAGCCACGACAGGGACGGTCAGCCCCAGCATTTT | CASHDRDGQPQHF
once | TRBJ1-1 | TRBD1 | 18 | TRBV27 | TGTGCCAGCAGTTTCCCCGGACAGGGGGCTCCGATGAACACTGAAGCTTTCTTT | CASSFPGQGAPMNTEAFF
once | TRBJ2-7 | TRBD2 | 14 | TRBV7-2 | TGTGCCAGCAGCTTCGGGCGGGGGGCCTACGAGCAGTACTTC | CASSFGRGAYEQYF
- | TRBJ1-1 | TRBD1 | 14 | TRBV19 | TGTGCCAGTAGTATAGGACAGGGGACCACTGAAGCTTTCTTT | CASSIGQGTTEAFF